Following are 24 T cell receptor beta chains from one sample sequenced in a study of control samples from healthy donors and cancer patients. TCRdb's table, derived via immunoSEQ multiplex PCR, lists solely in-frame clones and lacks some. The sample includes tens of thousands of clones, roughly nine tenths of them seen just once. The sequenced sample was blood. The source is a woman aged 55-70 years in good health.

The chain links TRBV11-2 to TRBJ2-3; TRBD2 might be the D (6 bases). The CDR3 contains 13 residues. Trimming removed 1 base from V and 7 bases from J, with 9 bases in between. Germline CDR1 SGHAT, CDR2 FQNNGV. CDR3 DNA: TGTGCCAGCAGCTTAGCACTAGCCAATACGCAGTATTTT. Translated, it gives CASSLALANTQYF. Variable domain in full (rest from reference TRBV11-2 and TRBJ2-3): EAGVAQSPRYKIIEKRQSVAFWCNPISGHATLYWYQQILGQGPKLLIQFQNNGVVDDSQLPKDRFSAERLKGVDSTLKIQPAKLEDSAVYLCASSLALANTQYFGPGTRLTVL.

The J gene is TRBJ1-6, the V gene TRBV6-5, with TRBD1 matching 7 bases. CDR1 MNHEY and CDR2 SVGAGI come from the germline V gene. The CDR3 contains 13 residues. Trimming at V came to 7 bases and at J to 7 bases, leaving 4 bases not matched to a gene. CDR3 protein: CASTRDSNSPLHF. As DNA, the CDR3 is TGTGCCAGCACCCGGGACAGCAATTCACCCCTCCACTTT.

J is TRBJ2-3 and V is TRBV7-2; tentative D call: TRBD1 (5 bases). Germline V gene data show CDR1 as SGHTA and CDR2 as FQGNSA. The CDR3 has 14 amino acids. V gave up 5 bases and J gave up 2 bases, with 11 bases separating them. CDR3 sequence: CASSPGPYTDTQYF. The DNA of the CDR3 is TGTGCCAGCAGCCCAGGGCCCTACACAGATACGCAGTATTTT.

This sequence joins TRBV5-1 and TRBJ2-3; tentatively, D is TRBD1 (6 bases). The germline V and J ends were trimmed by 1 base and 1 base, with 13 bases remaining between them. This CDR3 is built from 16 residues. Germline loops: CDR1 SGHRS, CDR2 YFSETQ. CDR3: CASSLKRGTGTDTQYF. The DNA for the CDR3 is TGCGCCAGCAGCTTGAAGAGGGGGACGGGCACAGATACGCAGTATTTT.

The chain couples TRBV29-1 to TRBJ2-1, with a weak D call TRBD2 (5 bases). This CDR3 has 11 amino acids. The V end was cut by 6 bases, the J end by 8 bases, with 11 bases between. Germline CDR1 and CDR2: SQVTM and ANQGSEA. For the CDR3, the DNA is TGCAGCGTCACCACCGGGGATGAGCAGTTCTTC. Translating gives CSVTTGDEQFF.

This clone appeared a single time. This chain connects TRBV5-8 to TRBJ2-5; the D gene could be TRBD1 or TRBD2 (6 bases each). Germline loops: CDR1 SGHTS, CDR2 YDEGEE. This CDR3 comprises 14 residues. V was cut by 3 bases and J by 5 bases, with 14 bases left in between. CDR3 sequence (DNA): TGTGCCAGCAGCTCCGAGGGGGGCAAGGAGACCCAGTACTTC. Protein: CASSSEGGKETQYF.

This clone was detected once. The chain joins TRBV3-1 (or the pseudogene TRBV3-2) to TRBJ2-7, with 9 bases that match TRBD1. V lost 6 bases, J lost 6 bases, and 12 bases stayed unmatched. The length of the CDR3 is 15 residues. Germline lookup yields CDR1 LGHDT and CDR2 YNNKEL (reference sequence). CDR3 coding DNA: TGTGCCAGCAGTCACAGGGGGCTGTTTTTCGTCGAGCAGTACTTC. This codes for CASSHRGLFFVEQYF.

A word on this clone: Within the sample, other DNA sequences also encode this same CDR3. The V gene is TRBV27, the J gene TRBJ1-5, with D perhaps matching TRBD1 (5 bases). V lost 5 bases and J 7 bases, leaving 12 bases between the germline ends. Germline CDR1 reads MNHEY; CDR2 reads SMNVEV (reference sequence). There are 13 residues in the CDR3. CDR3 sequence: CASSPPGGQPQHF. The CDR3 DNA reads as TGTGCCAGCAGTCCCCCCGGGGGACAGCCCCAGCATTTT.

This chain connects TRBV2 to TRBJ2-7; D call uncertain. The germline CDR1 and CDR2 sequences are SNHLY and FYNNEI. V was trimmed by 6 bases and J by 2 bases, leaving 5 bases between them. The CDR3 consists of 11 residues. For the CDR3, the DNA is TGTGCCAGCAGCCAGGCCTACGAGCAGTACTTC. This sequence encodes CASSQAYEQYF.

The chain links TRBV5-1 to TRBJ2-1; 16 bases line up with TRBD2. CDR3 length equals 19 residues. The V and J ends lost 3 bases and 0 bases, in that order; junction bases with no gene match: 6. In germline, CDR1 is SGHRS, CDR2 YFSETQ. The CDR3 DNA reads TGCGCCAGCAGCTGGGGTGGGACTAGCGGGAGGGTCTCCTACAATGAGCAGTTCTTC. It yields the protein CASSWGGTSGRVSYNEQFF.

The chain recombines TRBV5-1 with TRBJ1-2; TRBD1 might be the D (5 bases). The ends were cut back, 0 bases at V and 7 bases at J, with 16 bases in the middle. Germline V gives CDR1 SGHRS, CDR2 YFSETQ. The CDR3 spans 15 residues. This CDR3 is CASSLAGREGSGYTF. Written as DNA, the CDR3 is TGCGCCAGCAGCTTGGCCGGCAGGGAGGGGAGTGGCTACACCTTC. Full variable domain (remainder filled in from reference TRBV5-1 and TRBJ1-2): KAGVTQTPRYLIKTRGQQVTLSCSPISGHRSVSWYQQTPGQGLQFLFEYFSETQRNKGNFPGRFSGRQFSNSRSEMNVSTLELGDSALYLCASSLAGREGSGYTFGSGTRLTVV.

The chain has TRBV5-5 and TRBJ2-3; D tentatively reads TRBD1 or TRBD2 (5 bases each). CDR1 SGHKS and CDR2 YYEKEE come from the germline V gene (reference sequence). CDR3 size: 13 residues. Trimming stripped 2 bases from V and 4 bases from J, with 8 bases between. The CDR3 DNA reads TGTGCCAGCAGCTTTTCGGGGCCAGATACGCAGTATTTT. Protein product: CASSFSGPDTQYF.

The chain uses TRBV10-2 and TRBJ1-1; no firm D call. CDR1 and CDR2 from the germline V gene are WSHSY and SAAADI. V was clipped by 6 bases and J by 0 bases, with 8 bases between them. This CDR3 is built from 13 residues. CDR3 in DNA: TGCGCCAGCAGGGAGAGCATGAACACTGAAGCTTTCTTT. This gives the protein CASRESMNTEAFF.

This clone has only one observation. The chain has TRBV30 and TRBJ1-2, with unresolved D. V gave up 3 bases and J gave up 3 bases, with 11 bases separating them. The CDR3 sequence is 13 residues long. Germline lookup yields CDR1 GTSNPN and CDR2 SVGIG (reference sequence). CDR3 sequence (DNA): TGTGCCTGGAGCGCAGGAGGATACTATGGCTACACCTTC. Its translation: CAWSAGGYYGYTF. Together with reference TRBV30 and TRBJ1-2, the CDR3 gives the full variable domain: SQTIHQWPATLVQPVGSPLSLECTVEGTSNPNLYWYRQAAGRGLQLLFYSVGIGQISSEVPQNLSASRPQDRQFILSSKKLLLSDSGFYLCAWSAGGYYGYTFGSGTRLTVV.

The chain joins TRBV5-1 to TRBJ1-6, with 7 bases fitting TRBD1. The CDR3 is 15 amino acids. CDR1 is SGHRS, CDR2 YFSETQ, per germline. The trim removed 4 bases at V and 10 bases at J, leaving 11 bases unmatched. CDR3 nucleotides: TGCGCCAGCAGCGAGATGACAGGGAATGACTCACCCCTCCACTTT. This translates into CASSEMTGNDSPLHF.

DNA of the CDR3: TGCGCCAGCAGCTTGTCGGTGGCGAGCGGGGGTTACACCGGGGAGCTGTTTTTT. Protein sequence: CASSLSVASGGYTGELFF. The chain is built from TRBV5-1 and TRBJ2-2; 8 bases map to TRBD2. CDR3 size: 18 residues. V lost 1 base and J lost 3; bases outside the gene matches: 11. Germline V gene lookup returns CDR1 SGHRS and CDR2 YFSETQ.

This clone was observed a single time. The CDR3 coding sequence is TGTGCCAGCAGCTCAAGTCCAGGCTATGGCTACACCTTC. Its protein product is CASSSSPGYGYTF. V is TRBV7-9 and J is TRBJ1-2; D is uncertain. Germline V CDR1 and CDR2: SEHNR, FQNEAQ (reference sequence). This CDR3 has 13 residues. Trimming removed 4 bases from V and 4 bases from J, with 10 bases in between. The whole variable domain, remainder taken from reference TRBV7-9 and TRBJ1-2, is DTGVSQNPRHKITKRGQNVTFRCDPISEHNRLYWYRQTLGQGPEFLTYFQNEAQLEKSRLLSDRFSAERPKGSFSTLEIQRTEQGDSAMYLCASSSSPGYGYTFGSGTRLTVV.

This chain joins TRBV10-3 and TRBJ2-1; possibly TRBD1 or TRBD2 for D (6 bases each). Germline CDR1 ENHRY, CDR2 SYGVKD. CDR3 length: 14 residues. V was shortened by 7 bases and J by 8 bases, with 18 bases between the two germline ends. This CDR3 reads CAIKGGGLVDEQFF. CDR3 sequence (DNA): TGTGCCATCAAGGGGGGCGGGCTTGTGGATGAGCAGTTCTTC.

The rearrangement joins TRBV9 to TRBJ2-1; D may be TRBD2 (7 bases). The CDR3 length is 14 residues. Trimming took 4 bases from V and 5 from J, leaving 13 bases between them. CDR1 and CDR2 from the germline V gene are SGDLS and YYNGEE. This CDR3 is CASSPRGGDNEQFF. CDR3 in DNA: TGTGCCAGCAGCCCAAGGGGGGGGGACAATGAGCAGTTCTTC.

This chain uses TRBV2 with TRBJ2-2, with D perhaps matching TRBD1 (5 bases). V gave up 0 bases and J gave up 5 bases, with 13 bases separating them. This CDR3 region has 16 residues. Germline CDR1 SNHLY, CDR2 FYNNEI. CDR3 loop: CASSEAGPGRTGELFF. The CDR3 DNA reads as TGTGCCAGCAGTGAAGCGGGGCCAGGGCGAACCGGGGAGCTGTTTTTT.

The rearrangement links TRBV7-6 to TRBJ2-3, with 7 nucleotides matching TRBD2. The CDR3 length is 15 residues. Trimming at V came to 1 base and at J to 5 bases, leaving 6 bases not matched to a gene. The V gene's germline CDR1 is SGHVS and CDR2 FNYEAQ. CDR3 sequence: CASSLVAGAGDTQYF. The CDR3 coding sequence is TGTGCCAGCAGCTTAGTGGCGGGAGCGGGAGATACGCAGTATTTT.

CDR3 loop: CASSTLAGGHNEQFF. In nucleotides, the CDR3 is TGCGCCAGCTCTACACTAGCGGGGGGTCACAATGAGCAGTTCTTC. The chain carries TRBV5-1 and TRBJ2-1, with 12 bases aligning to TRBD2. The CDR3 runs to 15 residues. CDR1 is SGHRS and CDR2 is YFSETQ in the germline V gene. Trimming took 7 bases from V and 5 from J; bases not matched to a gene: 7.

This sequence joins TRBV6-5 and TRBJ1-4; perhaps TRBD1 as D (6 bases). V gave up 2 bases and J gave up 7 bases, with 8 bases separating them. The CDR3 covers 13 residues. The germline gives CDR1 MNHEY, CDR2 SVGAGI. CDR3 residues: CASSYRTAEKLFF. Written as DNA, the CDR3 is TGTGCCAGCAGTTACCGGACAGCTGAAAAACTGTTTTTT.

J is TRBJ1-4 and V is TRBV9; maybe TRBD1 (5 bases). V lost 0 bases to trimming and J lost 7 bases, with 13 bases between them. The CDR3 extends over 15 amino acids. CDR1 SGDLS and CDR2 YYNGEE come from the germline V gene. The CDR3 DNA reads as TGTGCCAGCAGCGTAGGAATTCAGGGTGGTGAAAAACTGTTTTTT. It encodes CASSVGIQGGEKLFF. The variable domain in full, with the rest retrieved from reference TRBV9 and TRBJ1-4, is DSGVTQTPKHLITATGQRVTLRCSPRSGDLSVYWYQQSLDQGLQFLIQYYNGEERAKGNILERFSAQQFPDLHSELNLSSLELGDSALYFCASSVGIQGGEKLFFGSGTQLSVL.